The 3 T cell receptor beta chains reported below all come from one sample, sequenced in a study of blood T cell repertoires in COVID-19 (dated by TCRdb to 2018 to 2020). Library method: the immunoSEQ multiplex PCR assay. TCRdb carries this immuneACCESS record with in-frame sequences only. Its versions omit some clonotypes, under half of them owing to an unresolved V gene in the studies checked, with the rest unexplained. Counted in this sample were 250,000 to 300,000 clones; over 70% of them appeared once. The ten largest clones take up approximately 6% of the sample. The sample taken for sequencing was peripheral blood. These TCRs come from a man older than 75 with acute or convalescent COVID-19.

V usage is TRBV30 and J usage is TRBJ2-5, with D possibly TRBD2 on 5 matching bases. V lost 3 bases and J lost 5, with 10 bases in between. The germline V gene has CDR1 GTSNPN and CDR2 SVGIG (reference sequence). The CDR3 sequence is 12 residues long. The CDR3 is CAWRARRETQYF. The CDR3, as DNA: TGTGCCTGGAGGGCCCGGAGGGAGACCCAGTACTTC.

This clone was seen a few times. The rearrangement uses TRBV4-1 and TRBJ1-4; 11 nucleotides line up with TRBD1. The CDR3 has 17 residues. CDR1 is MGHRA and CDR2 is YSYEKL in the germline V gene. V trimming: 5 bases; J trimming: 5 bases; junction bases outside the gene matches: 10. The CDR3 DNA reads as TGCGCCAGCAGCTCCGGGACAGGGGGGGGTCTCAATGAAAAACTGTTTTTT. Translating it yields CASSSGTGGGLNEKLFF.

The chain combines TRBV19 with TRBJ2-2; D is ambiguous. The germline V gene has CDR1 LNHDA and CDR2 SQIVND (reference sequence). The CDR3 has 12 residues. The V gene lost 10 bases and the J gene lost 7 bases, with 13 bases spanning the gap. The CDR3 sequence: CATGLGVGELFF. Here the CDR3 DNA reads TGTGCCACCGGCCTAGGTGTCGGGGAGCTGTTTTTT. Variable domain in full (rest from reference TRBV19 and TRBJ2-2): DGGITQSPKYLFRKEGQNVTLSCEQNLNHDAMYWYRQDPGQGLRLIYYSQIVNDFQKGDIAEGYSVSREKKESFPLTVTSAQKNPTAFYLCATGLGVGELFFGEGSRLTVL.